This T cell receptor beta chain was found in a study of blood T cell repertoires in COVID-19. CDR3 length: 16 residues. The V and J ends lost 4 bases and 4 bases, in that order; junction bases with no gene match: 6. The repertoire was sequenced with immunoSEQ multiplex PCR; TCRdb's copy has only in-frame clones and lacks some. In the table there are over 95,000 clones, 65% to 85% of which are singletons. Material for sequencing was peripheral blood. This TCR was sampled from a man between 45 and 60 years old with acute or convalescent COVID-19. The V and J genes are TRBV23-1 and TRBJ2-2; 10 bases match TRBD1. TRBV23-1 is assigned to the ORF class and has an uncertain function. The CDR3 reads CASSPRDRGCTGELFF. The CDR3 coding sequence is TGCGCCAGCAGTCCCCGGGACAGGGGTTGCACCGGGGAGCTGTTTTTT.